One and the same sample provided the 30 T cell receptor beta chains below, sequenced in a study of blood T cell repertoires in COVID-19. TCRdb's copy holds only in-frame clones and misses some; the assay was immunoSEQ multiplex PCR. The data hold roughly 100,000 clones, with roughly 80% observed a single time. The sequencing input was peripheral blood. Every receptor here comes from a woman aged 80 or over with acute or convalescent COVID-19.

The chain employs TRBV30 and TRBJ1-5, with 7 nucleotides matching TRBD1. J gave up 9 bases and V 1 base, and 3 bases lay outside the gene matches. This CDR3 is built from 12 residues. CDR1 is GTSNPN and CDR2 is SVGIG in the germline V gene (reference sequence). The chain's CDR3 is CAWSGAGGPQHF. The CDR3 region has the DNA TGTGCCTGGAGTGGGGCAGGGGGGCCCCAGCATTTT.

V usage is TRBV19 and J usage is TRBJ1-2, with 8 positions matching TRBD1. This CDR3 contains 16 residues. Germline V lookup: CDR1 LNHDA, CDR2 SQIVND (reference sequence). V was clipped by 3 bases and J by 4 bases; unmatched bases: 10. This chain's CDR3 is CASSIRRTGSVYGYTF. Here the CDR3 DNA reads TGTGCCAGTAGTATTCGGCGGACAGGGTCGGTCTATGGCTACACCTTC.

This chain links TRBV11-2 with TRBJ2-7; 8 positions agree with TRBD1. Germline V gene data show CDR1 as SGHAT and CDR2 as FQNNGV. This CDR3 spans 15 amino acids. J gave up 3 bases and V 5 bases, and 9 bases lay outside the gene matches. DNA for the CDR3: TGTGCCAGCAGCACTACGACAGGGGAAAACTACGAGCAGTACGTC. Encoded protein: CASSTTTGENYEQYV.

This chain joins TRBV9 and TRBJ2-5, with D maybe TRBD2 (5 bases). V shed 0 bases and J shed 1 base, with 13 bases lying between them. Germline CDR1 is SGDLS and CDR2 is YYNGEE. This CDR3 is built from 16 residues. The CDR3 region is CASSVGGGFAQETQYF. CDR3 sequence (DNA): TGTGCCAGCAGCGTAGGTGGCGGGTTTGCCCAAGAGACCCAGTACTTC.

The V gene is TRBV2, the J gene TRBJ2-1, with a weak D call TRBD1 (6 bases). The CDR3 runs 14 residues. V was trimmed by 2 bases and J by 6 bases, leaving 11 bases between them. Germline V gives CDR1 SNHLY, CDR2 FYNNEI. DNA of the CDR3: TGTGCCAGCAGTGAACTGACAGGTTCCAATGAGCAGTTCTTC. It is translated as CASSELTGSNEQFF.

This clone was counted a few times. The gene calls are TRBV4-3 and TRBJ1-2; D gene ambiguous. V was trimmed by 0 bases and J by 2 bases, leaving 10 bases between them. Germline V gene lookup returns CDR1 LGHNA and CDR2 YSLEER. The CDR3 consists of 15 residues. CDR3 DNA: TGCGCCAGCAGCCAAGATGACACTCAAAACTATGGCTACACCTTC. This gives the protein CASSQDDTQNYGYTF.

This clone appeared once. CDR3 residues: CASSLVRGGYGYTF. As DNA, the CDR3 is TGTGCCAGCAGCTTGGTTCGGGGAGGTTATGGCTACACCTTC. The chain uses TRBV5-6 and TRBJ1-2; no clear D gene. This CDR3 spans 14 amino acids. Per germline, CDR1 SGHDT and CDR2 YYEEEE. V lost 0 bases, J lost 5 bases, and 11 bases lay in between.

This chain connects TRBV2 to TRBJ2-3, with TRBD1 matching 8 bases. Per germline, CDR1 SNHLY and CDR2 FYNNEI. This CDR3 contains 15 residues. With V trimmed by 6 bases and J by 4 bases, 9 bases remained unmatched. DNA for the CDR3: TGTGCCAGCAGCCCCGGGACAGGTGCCGCAGATACGCAGTATTTT. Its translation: CASSPGTGAADTQYF. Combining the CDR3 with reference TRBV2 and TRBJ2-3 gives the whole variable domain EPEVTQTPSHQVTQMGQEVILRCVPISNHLYFYWYRQILGQKVEFLVSFYNNEISEKSEIFDDQFSVERPDGSNFTLKIRSTKLEDSAMYFCASSPGTGAADTQYFGPGTRLTVL.

CDR3 in amino acids: CASSKGLALQETQYF. In DNA, the CDR3 is TGTGCCAGCAGCAAGGGACTAGCGTTGCAAGAGACCCAGTACTTC. The V gene is TRBV7-9, the J gene TRBJ2-5; 10 bases match TRBD2. Germline V gene lookup returns CDR1 SEHNR and CDR2 FQNEAQ (reference sequence). V shed 5 bases and J 2 bases; nucleotides not matched to a gene: 5. The CDR3 totals 15 residues.

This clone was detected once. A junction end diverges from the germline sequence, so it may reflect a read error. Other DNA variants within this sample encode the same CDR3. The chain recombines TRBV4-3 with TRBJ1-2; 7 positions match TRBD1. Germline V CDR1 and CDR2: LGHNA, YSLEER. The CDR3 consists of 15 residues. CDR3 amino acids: CASSQEGGAGFGYTF. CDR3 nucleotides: TGCGCCAGCAGTCAAGAAGGGGGCGCTGGTTTTGGCTACACCTTC.

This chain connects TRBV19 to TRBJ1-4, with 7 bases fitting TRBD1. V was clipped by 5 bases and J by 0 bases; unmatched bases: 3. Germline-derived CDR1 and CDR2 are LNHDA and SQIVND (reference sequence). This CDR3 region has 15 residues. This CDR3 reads CASSGQGATNEKLFF. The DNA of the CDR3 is TGTGCCAGTAGTGGGCAGGGGGCAACTAATGAAAAACTGTTTTTT.

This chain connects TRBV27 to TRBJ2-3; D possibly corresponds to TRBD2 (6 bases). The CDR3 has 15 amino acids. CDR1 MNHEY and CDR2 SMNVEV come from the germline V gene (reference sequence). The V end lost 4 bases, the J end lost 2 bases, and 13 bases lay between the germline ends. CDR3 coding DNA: TGTGCCAGCAGTTCACTAGCTTTATCCACAGATACGCAGTATTTT. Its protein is CASSSLALSTDTQYF.

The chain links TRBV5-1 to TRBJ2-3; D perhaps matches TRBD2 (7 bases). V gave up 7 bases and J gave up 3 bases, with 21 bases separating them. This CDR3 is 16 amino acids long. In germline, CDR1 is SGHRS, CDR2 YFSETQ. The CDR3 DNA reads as TGCGCCAGCCGCCTGGGGGGGCCGGGTACAACAGATACGCAGTATTTT. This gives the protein CASRLGGPGTTDTQYF.

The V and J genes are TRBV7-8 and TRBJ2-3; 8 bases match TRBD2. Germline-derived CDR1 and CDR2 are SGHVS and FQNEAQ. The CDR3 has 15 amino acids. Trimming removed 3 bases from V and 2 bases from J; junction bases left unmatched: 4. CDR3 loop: CASSFTSGATDTQYF. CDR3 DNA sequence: TGTGCCAGCAGCTTCACTAGCGGAGCCACAGATACGCAGTATTTT.

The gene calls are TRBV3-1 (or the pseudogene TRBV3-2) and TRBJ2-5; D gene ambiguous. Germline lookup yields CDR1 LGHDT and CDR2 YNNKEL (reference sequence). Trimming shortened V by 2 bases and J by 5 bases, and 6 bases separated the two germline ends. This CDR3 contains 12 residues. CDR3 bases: TGTGCCAGCAGCCAACTCGAGGAGACCCAGTACTTC. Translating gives CASSQLEETQYF.

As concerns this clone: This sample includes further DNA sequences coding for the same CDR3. CDR3: CASSLQGANEKLFF. As DNA, the CDR3 is TGCGCCAGCAGTTTACAGGGGGCTAATGAAAAACTGTTTTTT. This sequence joins TRBV5-1 and TRBJ1-4; TRBD1 matches at 8 bases. J gave up 3 bases and V 5 bases, and 3 bases lay outside the gene matches. Germline V CDR1 and CDR2: SGHRS, YFSETQ. The CDR3 is made up of 14 amino acids.

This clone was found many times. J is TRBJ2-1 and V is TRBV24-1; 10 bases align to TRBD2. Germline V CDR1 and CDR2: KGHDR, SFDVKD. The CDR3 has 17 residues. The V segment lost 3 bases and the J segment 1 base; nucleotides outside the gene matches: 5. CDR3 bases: TGTGCCACCAGTGATCTAGTAGCGGGAGGATCCTACAATGAGCAGTTCTTC. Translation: CATSDLVAGGSYNEQFF.

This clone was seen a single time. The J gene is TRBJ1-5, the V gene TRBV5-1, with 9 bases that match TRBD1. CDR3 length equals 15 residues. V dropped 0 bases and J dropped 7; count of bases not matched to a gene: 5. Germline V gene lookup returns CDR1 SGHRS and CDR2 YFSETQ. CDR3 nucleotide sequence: TGCGCCAGCAGCTTGGAGGGACAGGGTGGGCAGCCCCAGCATTTT. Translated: CASSLEGQGGQPQHF.

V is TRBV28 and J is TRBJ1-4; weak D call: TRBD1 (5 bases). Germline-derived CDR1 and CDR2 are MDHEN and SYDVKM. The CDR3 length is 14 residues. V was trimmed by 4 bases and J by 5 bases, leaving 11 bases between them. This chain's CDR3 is CASSSPGGNEKLFF. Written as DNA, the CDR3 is TGTGCCAGCAGTTCGCCTGGGGGGAATGAAAAACTGTTTTTT.

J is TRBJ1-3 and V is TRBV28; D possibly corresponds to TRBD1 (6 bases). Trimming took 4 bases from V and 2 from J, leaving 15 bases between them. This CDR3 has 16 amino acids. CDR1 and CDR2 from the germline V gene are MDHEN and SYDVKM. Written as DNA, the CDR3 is TGTGCCAGCAGTTCCCATCAGGGGTTCCCTGGAAACACCATATATTTT. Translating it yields CASSSHQGFPGNTIYF.

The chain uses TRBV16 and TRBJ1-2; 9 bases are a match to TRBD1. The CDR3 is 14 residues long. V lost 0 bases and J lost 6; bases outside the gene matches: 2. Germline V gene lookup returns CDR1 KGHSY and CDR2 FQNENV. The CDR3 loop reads CASSQSRTGDGYTF. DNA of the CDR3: TGTGCCAGCAGCCAATCACGGACAGGGGATGGCTACACCTTC.

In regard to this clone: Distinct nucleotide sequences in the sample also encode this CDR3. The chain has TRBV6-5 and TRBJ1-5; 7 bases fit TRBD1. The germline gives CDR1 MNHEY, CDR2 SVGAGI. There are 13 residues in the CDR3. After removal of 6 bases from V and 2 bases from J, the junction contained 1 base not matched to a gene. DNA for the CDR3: TGTGCCAGCAGAGGACAGGGCAATCAGCCCCAGCATTTT. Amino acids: CASRGQGNQPQHF.

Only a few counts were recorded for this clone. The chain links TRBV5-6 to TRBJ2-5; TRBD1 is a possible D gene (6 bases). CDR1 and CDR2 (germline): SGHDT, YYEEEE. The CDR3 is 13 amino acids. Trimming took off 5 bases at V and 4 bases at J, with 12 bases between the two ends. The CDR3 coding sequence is TGTGCCAGCAGGCGGGTGGGGGCAGAGACCCAGTACTTC. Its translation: CASRRVGAETQYF.

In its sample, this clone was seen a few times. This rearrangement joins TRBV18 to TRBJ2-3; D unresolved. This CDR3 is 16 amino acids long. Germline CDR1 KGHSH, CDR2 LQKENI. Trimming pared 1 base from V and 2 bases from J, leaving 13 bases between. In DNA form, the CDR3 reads TGTGCCAGCTCACCACTCGCGGCGGTTATCACAGATACGCAGTATTTT. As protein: CASSPLAAVITDTQYF.

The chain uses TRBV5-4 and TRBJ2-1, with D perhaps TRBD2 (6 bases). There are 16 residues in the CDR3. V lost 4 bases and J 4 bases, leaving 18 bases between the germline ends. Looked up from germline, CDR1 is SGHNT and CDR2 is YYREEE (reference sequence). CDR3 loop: CASSGTSSFRYNEQFF. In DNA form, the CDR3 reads TGTGCCAGCAGCGGGACTTCCAGTTTCAGGTACAATGAGCAGTTCTTC.

The CDR3 DNA reads TGCGCCAGCAGCTTGGGGACAGGGGACAATCAGCCCCAGCATTTT. It codes for CASSLGTGDNQPQHF. The rearrangement uses TRBV5-1 and TRBJ1-5, with TRBD1 identical over 9 bases. With V trimmed by 0 bases and J by 3 bases, 1 base remained unmatched. The CDR3 is 15 residues long. Germline V gives CDR1 SGHRS, CDR2 YFSETQ.

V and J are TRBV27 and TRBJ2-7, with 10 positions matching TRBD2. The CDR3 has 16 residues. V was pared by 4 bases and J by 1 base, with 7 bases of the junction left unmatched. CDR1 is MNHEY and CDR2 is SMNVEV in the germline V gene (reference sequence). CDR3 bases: TGTGCCAGCAGTTGGAGCGGGAGGGAGAGATCCTACGAGCAGTACTTC. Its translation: CASSWSGRERSYEQYF.

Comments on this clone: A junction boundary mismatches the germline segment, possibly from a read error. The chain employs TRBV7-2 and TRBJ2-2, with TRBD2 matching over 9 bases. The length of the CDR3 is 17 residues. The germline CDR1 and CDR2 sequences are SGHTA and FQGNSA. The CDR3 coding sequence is TGTGCCAGCAGCCAGATTAGCGGGAGCCGGAACACCGGAGAGCTGTTTTTT. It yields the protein CASSQISGSRNTGELFF.

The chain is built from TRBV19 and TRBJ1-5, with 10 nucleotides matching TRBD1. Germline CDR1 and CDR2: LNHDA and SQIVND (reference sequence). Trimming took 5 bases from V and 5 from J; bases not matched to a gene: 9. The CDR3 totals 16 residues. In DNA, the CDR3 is TGTGCCAGTAGTCCCGGCCCGGGACAGGGGCATCAGCCCCAGCATTTT. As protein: CASSPGPGQGHQPQHF.

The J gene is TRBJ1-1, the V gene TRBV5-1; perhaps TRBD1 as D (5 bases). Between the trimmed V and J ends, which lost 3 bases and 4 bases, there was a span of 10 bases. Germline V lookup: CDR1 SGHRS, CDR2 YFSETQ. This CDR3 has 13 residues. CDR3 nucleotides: TGCGCCAGCAGCTCGGGCGGGGGCACTGAAGCTTTCTTT. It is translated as CASSSGGGTEAFF. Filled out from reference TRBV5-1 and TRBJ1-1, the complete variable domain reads KAGVTQTPRYLIKTRGQQVTLSCSPISGHRSVSWYQQTPGQGLQFLFEYFSETQRNKGNFPGRFSGRQFSNSRSEMNVSTLELGDSALYLCASSSGGGTEAFFGQGTRLTVV.